Following are 30 T cell receptor beta chains from one sample sequenced in a study of cytomegalovirus exposure and HLA in healthy donors. Primers: 60 Vbeta forward and 13 Jbeta reverse. Sequencing used immunoSEQ multiplex PCR; TCRdb keeps in-frame clones, though not all of them. This table has about 140,000 clones, nearly 80% appearing once. Sequences were obtained from PBMCs. The receptors stem from a male donor in good health and CMV-seronegative.

The chain's CDR3 is CASSPRTSGNTGELFF. CDR3 coding DNA: TGTGCCAGCAGCCCTCGGACTAGCGGTAACACCGGGGAGCTGTTTTTT. V is TRBV9 and J is TRBJ2-2, with 10 bases identical to TRBD2. CDR1 is SGDLS, CDR2 YYNGEE, per germline. V shed 4 bases and J 2 bases; nucleotides not matched to a gene: 5. This CDR3 contains 16 residues.

The chain carries TRBV18 and TRBJ2-5; 8 nucleotides line up with TRBD1. Unmatched junction bases numbered 8, after V lost 3 bases and J lost 5 bases. Germline CDR1 reads KGHSH; CDR2 reads LQKENI. This CDR3 is 15 amino acids long. The CDR3 DNA sequence: TGTGCCAGCTCACCGATAGGACAGGGAGACGAGACCCAGTACTTC. The encoded protein is CASSPIGQGDETQYF.

The chain couples TRBV7-9 to TRBJ1-2, with D possibly TRBD1 on 6 matching bases. Trimming stripped 11 bases from V and 4 bases from J, with 14 bases between. Germline CDR1 SEHNR, CDR2 FQNEAQ (reference sequence). The CDR3 has 12 residues. This CDR3 is CASSLGGYGYTF. The CDR3 nucleotides read TGTGCCTCCAGTCTAGGGGGCTATGGCTACACCTTC.

This clone has a handful of counts. The chain has TRBV6-5 and TRBJ1-4; 7 nucleotides align to TRBD1. With V trimmed by 4 bases and J by 5 bases, 10 bases remained unmatched. The CDR3 totals 16 residues. Germline loops: CDR1 MNHEY, CDR2 SVGAGI. The CDR3 loop reads CASSSPPGQSNEKLFF. CDR3 bases: TGTGCCAGCAGTTCTCCTCCGGGACAGTCGAATGAAAAACTGTTTTTT.

This clone was picked up one time. The chain employs TRBV4-1 and TRBJ1-1, with D possibly being TRBD1 (5 bases). The CDR3 covers 15 residues. Per germline, CDR1 MGHRA and CDR2 YSYEKL. Trimming took off 4 bases at V and 1 base at J, with 13 bases between the two ends. The CDR3: CASSPLGLQNTEAFF. The CDR3 DNA follows: TGCGCCAGCAGCCCCTTGGGACTCCAGAACACTGAAGCTTTCTTT.

CDR3 DNA: TGTGCCACCAGCACAGGACATGCCGGGGAGCTGTTTTTT. Translated: CATSTGHAGELFF. The chain uses TRBV15 and TRBJ2-2, with TRBD1 as a possible D gene (5 bases). The CDR3 runs 13 residues. The V and J ends lost 4 bases and 6 bases respectively, with 9 bases between them. The germline gives CDR1 LNHNV, CDR2 YYDKDF (reference sequence). The full variable domain, in which reference TRBV15 and TRBJ2-2 provide the parts outside the CDR3, is DAMVIQNPRYQVTQFGKPVTLSCSQTLNHNVMYWYQQKSSQAPKLLFHYYDKDFNNEADTPDNFQSRRPNTSFCFLDIRSPGLGDTAMYLCATSTGHAGELFFGEGSRLTVL.

This sequence joins TRBV29-1 and TRBJ2-4; 7 positions match TRBD1. V was pared by 4 bases and J by 5 bases, with 14 bases of the junction left unmatched. Germline V CDR1 and CDR2: SQVTM, ANQGSEA. This CDR3 has 16 amino acids. CDR3 coding DNA: TGCAGCGTTGTCGGCTTACAGGGGATCCCCGAAAACATTCAGTACTTC. Translating it yields CSVVGLQGIPENIQYF.

This clone has only one observation. This chain joins TRBV10-2 and TRBJ1-2; tentatively, D is TRBD1 (5 bases). This CDR3 comprises 13 residues. Germline lookup yields CDR1 WSHSY and CDR2 SAAADI. V shed 4 bases and J shed 6 bases, with 12 bases lying between them. The DNA of the CDR3 is TGCGCCAGCAGTGCGGCAGGGTGGGATGGCTACACCTTC. It codes for CASSAAGWDGYTF.

The chain combines TRBV27 with TRBJ2-1, with D perhaps TRBD1 (6 bases). This CDR3 spans 14 amino acids. CDR1 and CDR2 from the germline V gene are MNHEY and SMNVEV (reference sequence). Trimming pared 0 bases from V and 8 bases from J, leaving 11 bases between. CDR3 bases: TGTGCCAGCAGTTTATCGTCAGGGGCGGATGAGCAGTTCTTC. Protein product: CASSLSSGADEQFF.

This sequence joins TRBV4-3 and TRBJ1-2; TRBD1 matches 7 bases. This CDR3 spans 16 amino acids. Germline CDR1 is LGHNA and CDR2 is YSLEER. V lost 3 bases, J lost 1 base, and 8 bases stayed unmatched. The CDR3 DNA reads as TGCGCCAGCAGCCAGGAGATGGGACAGTATAACTATGGCTACACCTTC. Protein sequence: CASSQEMGQYNYGYTF.

The chain is built from TRBV27 and TRBJ2-1; 11 bases match TRBD2. V lost 2 bases, J lost 3 bases, and 3 bases stayed unmatched. This CDR3 comprises 16 residues. The germline V gene has CDR1 MNHEY and CDR2 SMNVEV (reference sequence). The CDR3 region is CASSLILAGGYNEQFF. As DNA, the CDR3 is TGTGCCAGCAGTTTAATTCTAGCGGGGGGCTACAATGAGCAGTTCTTC.

The V gene is TRBV7-9, the J gene TRBJ2-5, with 10 bases matching TRBD1. The CDR3 length is 15 residues. Germline assignment: CDR1 SEHNR and CDR2 FQNEAQ (reference sequence). After removal of 3 bases from V and 4 bases from J, the junction contained 5 bases not matched to a gene. The CDR3 DNA reads as TGTGCCAGCAGCTTGGGACAGGGGATACGAGAGACCCAGTACTTC. This translates into CASSLGQGIRETQYF.

The V and J genes are TRBV5-4 and TRBJ1-5; D not resolved. V lost 3 bases to trimming and J lost 5 bases, with 6 bases between them. Germline CDR1 and CDR2: SGHNT and YYREEE (reference sequence). The CDR3 loop spans 12 amino acids. CDR3 in amino acids: CASSSPDQPQHF. The CDR3 DNA sequence: TGTGCCAGCAGCTCCCCAGATCAGCCCCAGCATTTT.

This clone came up once. The chain combines TRBV5-1 with TRBJ2-4; D is uncertain. Trimming removed 0 bases at V and 5 bases at J, with 6 bases between. The germline gives CDR1 SGHRS, CDR2 YFSETQ. This CDR3 region has 13 residues. As DNA, the CDR3 is TGCGCCAGCAGCTTGGGCGAGGAAAACATTCAGTACTTC. It is translated as CASSLGEENIQYF.

The chain joins TRBV18 to TRBJ1-2; D is ambiguous. CDR3 length: 15 residues. The germline V and J ends were trimmed by 7 bases and 4 bases, with 19 bases remaining between them. The germline gives CDR1 KGHSH, CDR2 LQKENI. Written as DNA, the CDR3 is TGTGCCAGCTTTGCCACCGGTTTAGCTTTCTATGGCTACACCTTC. This translates into CASFATGLAFYGYTF. The full variable domain, its missing parts supplied by reference TRBV18 and TRBJ1-2, is NAGVMQNPRHLVRRRGQEARLRCSPMKGHSHVYWYRQLPEEGLKFMVYLQKENIIDESGMPKERFSAEFPKEGPSILRIQQVVRGDSAAYFCASFATGLAFYGYTFGSGTRLTVV.

The table lists this clone with a count of one. The J gene is TRBJ2-5, the V gene TRBV30; D gene ambiguous. Matching the DNA end better, TRBJ2-7 makes the J call doubtful. Looked up from germline, CDR1 is GTSNPN and CDR2 is SVGIG (reference sequence). The CDR3 covers 14 residues. The CDR3 region is CASAFAFPPYEQYF. The CDR3 DNA follows: TGTGCCTCTGCGTTCGCGTTCCCCCCCTACGAGCAGTACTTC.

The rearrangement joins TRBV6-4 to TRBJ2-3, with D possibly being TRBD1 (6 bases). Germline CDR1 reads MRHNA; CDR2 reads SNTAGT. The CDR3 length is 14 residues. V shed 4 bases and J shed 3 bases, with 11 bases lying between them. The CDR3 loop is CASSADRTTDTQYF. The CDR3 DNA is TGTGCCAGCAGTGCCGACAGGACGACAGATACGCAGTATTTT.

V is TRBV5-4 and J is TRBJ2-5, with 12 positions matching TRBD2. Trimming at V came to 4 bases and at J to 4 bases, leaving 14 bases not matched to a gene. The length of the CDR3 is 18 residues. CDR1 is SGHNT, CDR2 YYREEE, per germline (reference sequence). CDR3 sequence: CASSPRRSSGGAGETQYF. Written as DNA, the CDR3 is TGTGCCAGCAGCCCCCGTAGGTCTAGCGGGGGGGCCGGAGAGACCCAGTACTTC.

This clone came up once. V gene TRBV6-4 combines with J gene TRBJ1-5, with TRBD1 matching 8 bases. This CDR3 has 13 amino acids. Germline trimming cut 3 bases from V and 10 bases from J; bases unmatched to any gene: 5. Germline values: CDR1 MRHNA, CDR2 SNTAGT. Here the CDR3 DNA reads TGTGCCAGCAGTGAGTCAGGGGGCCTACCCCAGCATTTT. This codes for CASSESGGLPQHF.

V gene TRBV6-5 combines with J gene TRBJ2-7; weak D call: TRBD2 (6 bases). Germline lookup yields CDR1 MNHEY and CDR2 SVGAGI. Between the trimmed V and J ends, which lost 8 bases and 5 bases, there was a span of 16 bases. The CDR3 totals 13 residues. The CDR3 DNA sequence: TGTGCCAGCGGGGGGTCCCTAGGGAACGAGCAGTACTTC. Its translation is CASGGSLGNEQYF.

The chain is built from TRBV18 and TRBJ1-5, with D maybe TRBD1 (6 bases). V lost 5 bases, J lost 1 base, and 12 bases lay in between. The V gene's germline CDR1 is KGHSH and CDR2 LQKENI. This CDR3 has 15 residues. CDR3: CASSTGTFSNQPQHF. The CDR3 DNA reads TGTGCCAGCTCAACCGGGACATTCAGCAATCAGCCCCAGCATTTT.

The chain combines TRBV11-2 with TRBJ2-1; tentatively, D is TRBD2 (6 bases). CDR3 length: 14 residues. Germline lookup yields CDR1 SGHAT and CDR2 FQNNGV. The V end was cut by 1 base, the J end by 4 bases, with 8 bases between. In DNA, the CDR3 is TGTGCCAGCAGCTTAGCGGGGGATTACAATGAGCAGTTCTTC. Protein sequence: CASSLAGDYNEQFF.

As to this clone: Sequence at one end of the junction differs from germline and may be a read error. The chain carries TRBV7-7 and TRBJ2-1; the match to TRBD2 covers 11 bases. The CDR3 is 15 residues long. The germline V gene encodes CDR1 SSHAT and CDR2 FNYEAQ (reference sequence). The DNA of the CDR3 is TGTGCTAGCAGCACCGGGACTAGCGGACACAATGAGCAGTTCTTC. Translating it yields CASSTGTSGHNEQFF.

The chain joins TRBV18 to TRBJ1-2, with 9 positions matching TRBD1. Germline V gene sequence: CDR1 KGHSH, CDR2 LQKENI. The junction had 3 bases not matched to a gene; V was cut back by 1 base and J by 6 bases. The length of the CDR3 is 14 residues. CDR3 in DNA: TGTGCCAGCTCACCACGGACAGGGGATGATGGCTACACCTTC. This sequence encodes CASSPRTGDDGYTF.

The rearrangement joins TRBV7-2 to TRBJ2-5; 11 bases are shared with TRBD2. The V gene end was trimmed by 5 bases and the J gene end by 5 bases; junction bases not matched to a gene: 4. The V gene's germline CDR1 is SGHTA and CDR2 FQGNSA. The CDR3 contains 14 residues. The CDR3 nucleotides are TGTGCCAGCAGCCCCCGGACTAGCGGGGAGACCCAGTACTTC. Its protein is CASSPRTSGETQYF.

The V gene is TRBV15, the J gene TRBJ2-5, with 9 bases identical to TRBD1. Near its end, the DNA agrees better with TRBJ2-7, so the J call may be wrong. The CDR3 covers 15 residues. The germline V gene has CDR1 LNHNV and CDR2 YYDKDF (reference sequence). CDR3 protein: CATSRDRGGTYEQYF. CDR3 nucleotides: TGTGCCACCAGCAGGGACAGGGGAGGGACCTACGAGCAGTACTTC.

The CDR3 sequence: CASSNLDRGMNTEAFF. CDR3 sequence (DNA): TGTGCCAGCAGTAACCTAGACAGGGGCATGAACACTGAAGCTTTCTTT. The V and J genes are TRBV6-6 and TRBJ1-1; 8 positions agree with TRBD1. Germline CDR1 and CDR2: MNHNY and SVGAGI (reference sequence). The V gene end was trimmed by 5 bases and the J gene end by 0 bases; junction bases not matched to a gene: 8. This CDR3 is built from 16 residues.

This clone has a handful of counts. The chain uses TRBV5-5 and TRBJ1-2; TRBD1 matches 8 bases. The CDR3 spans 15 residues. The V gene's germline CDR1 is SGHKS and CDR2 YYEKEE (reference sequence). Germline trimming cut 2 bases from V and 5 bases from J; bases unmatched to any gene: 8. CDR3 sequence (DNA): TGTGCCAGCAGCTTTCCGGGACAGGAGGGTTATGGCTACACCTTC. It yields the protein CASSFPGQEGYGYTF. Drawing the rest from reference TRBV5-5 and TRBJ1-2, the complete variable domain is DAGVTQSPTHLIKTRGQQVTLRCSPISGHKSVSWYQQVLGQGPQFIFQYYEKEERGRGNFPDRFSARQFPNYSSELNVNALLLGDSALYLCASSFPGQEGYGYTFGSGTRLTVV.

The chain combines TRBV2 with TRBJ1-1, with unresolved D. This CDR3 is 13 amino acids long. Trimming took 1 base from V and 1 from J, leaving 4 bases between them. Germline V CDR1 and CDR2: SNHLY, FYNNEI. In nucleotides, the CDR3 is TGTGCCAGCAGTGAAGACTGGAACACTGAAGCTTTCTTT. Its translation: CASSEDWNTEAFF.

The J gene is TRBJ1-1, the V gene TRBV6-6; TRBD1 might be the D (6 bases). The germline gives CDR1 MNHNY, CDR2 SVGAGI (reference sequence). Trimming took 5 bases from V and 2 from J, leaving 12 bases between them. The CDR3 is 14 amino acids. The CDR3 sequence is CASSRTVRNTEAFF. The DNA of the CDR3 is TGTGCCAGCAGTCGGACAGTCCGAAACACTGAAGCTTTCTTT.